The 11 T cell receptor beta chains below all came from one sample that was sequenced in a study of identical twins listed by TCRdb under 2016. The library was generated by 5' RACE. Sequencing instrument: Illumina HiSeq 2000. TCRdb applied fastp at Q25 and MiXCR to the public reads, then kept only in-frame beta chains. Every distinct CDR3 protein forms one entry, paired with its most common genes and DNA. Across this sample there are about 280,000 distinct CDR3 sequences, with more than 6.5% seen only once. The top ten constitute less than 2.5% of the sample. This sample also belongs to another study, concerning yellow fever vaccine responses in identical twins.

The sequenced sample consisted of memory (CD45RO+) T cells sorted from blood. The sample's cell subset or site label, in plain terms: CD45RO+ enriched T cells. The receptor set was obtained from a woman under 30 in good health.

This clonotype was counted many times. This chain joins TRBV29-1 and TRBJ2-4; 11 bases align to TRBD1. Germline V CDR1 and CDR2: SQVTM, ANQGSEA. V shed 7 bases, J shed 11 bases, and the junction held 10 bases outside the gene matches. The CDR3 contains 13 residues. Here the CDR3 reads CSGRAGQGAVQYF. For the CDR3, the DNA is TGCAGCGGTAGAGCAGGACAGGGGGCGGTTCAGTACTTC. Based on the CDR3 plus reference TRBV29-1 and TRBJ2-4, the full variable domain is SAVISQKPSRDICQRGTSLTIQCQVDSQVTMMFWYRQQPGQSLTLIATANQGSEATYESGFVIDKFPISRPNLTFSTLTVSNMSPEDSSIYLCSGRAGQGAVQYFGAGTRLSVL.

At least ten counts were recorded for this clonotype. The gene calls are TRBV2 and TRBJ2-1; 10 bases align to TRBD2. J gave up 2 bases and V 0 bases, and 7 bases lay outside the gene matches. CDR3 length: 18 residues. The germline gives CDR1 SNHLY, CDR2 FYNNEI. The DNA of the CDR3 is TGTGCCAGCAGTGAAGCGCTGGACGGACTAGCGGCCTACAATGAGCAGTTCTTC. Encoded protein: CASSEALDGLAAYNEQFF.

This clonotype was seen ten or more times. The chain uses TRBV4-1 and TRBJ1-4, with D possibly being TRBD1 (5 bases). Germline assignment: CDR1 MGHRA and CDR2 YSYEKL. V gave up 0 bases and J gave up 1 base, with 18 bases separating them. The CDR3 contains 19 residues. The CDR3 here is CASSQETPRFGGTNEKLFF. The CDR3 nucleotides are TGCGCCAGCAGCCAAGAGACACCGCGCTTTGGGGGAACTAATGAAAAACTGTTTTTT.

This clonotype was observed at least ten times. This sequence joins TRBV20-1 and TRBJ2-1, with TRBD2 as a possible D gene (5 bases). This CDR3 has 16 amino acids. CDR1 is DFQATT, CDR2 SNEGSKA, per germline (reference sequence). Trimming shortened V by 0 bases and J by 5 bases, and 17 bases separated the two germline ends. The CDR3 DNA reads as TGCAGTGCTAGAGAGCCGGGTGCGCGGGTAAACAATGAGCAGTTCTTC. This gives the protein CSAREPGARVNNEQFF.

Ten or more counts support this clonotype. The DNA of the CDR3 is TGTGCCAGCAGTTTAAAGTCGGGAAATTCACCCCTCCACTTT. Protein sequence: CASSLKSGNSPLHF. The genes are TRBV12-3 or TRBV12-4 and TRBJ1-6, with D hard to call. The CDR3 loop spans 14 amino acids. Between the trimmed V and J ends, which lost 2 bases and 7 bases, there was a span of 9 bases.

The V gene is TRBV20-1, the J gene TRBJ2-1, with TRBD2 matching 9 bases. CDR1 is DFQATT and CDR2 is SNEGSKA in the germline V gene (reference sequence). V shed 1 base and J 3 bases; nucleotides not matched to a gene: 7. The CDR3 runs 16 residues. CDR3 loop: CSARAPLAGVYNEQFF. CDR3 DNA: TGCAGTGCTAGAGCTCCACTAGCGGGCGTCTACAATGAGCAGTTCTTC.

This clonotype has a count of ten or more. V and J are TRBV5-1 and TRBJ2-7, with D unresolved. Germline-derived CDR1 and CDR2 are SGHRS and YFSETQ. V lost 0 bases and J lost 2, with 6 bases in between. The CDR3 has 13 residues. CDR3 in amino acids: CASSLERTYEQYF. The CDR3 DNA reads TGCGCCAGCAGCTTGGAACGGACCTACGAGCAGTACTTC.

This rearrangement joins TRBV12-3 or TRBV12-4 to TRBJ1-2; no firm D call. Deletions cut 3 bases from V and 8 bases from J, with 7 bases between. This CDR3 has 11 amino acids. The CDR3 region has the DNA TGTGCCAGCAGTTTTTCGGTGGGCTACACCTTC. This sequence encodes CASSFSVGYTF.

The genes are TRBV19 and TRBJ1-1; 7 nucleotides line up with TRBD1. Germline CDR1 and CDR2: LNHDA and SQIVND (reference sequence). Trimming took 3 bases from V and 1 from J; bases not matched to a gene: 2. This CDR3 is 14 amino acids long. The DNA for the CDR3 is TGTGCCAGTAGTATCGGGACAGCGAACACTGAAGCTTTCTTT. Its protein is CASSIGTANTEAFF.

This clonotype turned up a few times. This CDR3 is CASRPGTSGLRGDYNEQFF. CDR3 nucleotides: TGTGCCAGCAGACCCGGGACTAGCGGGTTACGAGGGGATTACAATGAGCAGTTCTTC. This chain links TRBV28 with TRBJ2-1, with 12 bases matching TRBD2. The CDR3 covers 19 residues. The germline CDR1 and CDR2 sequences are MDHEN and SYDVKM. Trimming removed 6 bases from V and 4 bases from J; junction bases left unmatched: 16.

The chain has TRBV28 and TRBJ2-5, with 12 positions matching TRBD2. The CDR3 contains 15 residues. Trimming took 5 bases from V and 4 from J; bases not matched to a gene: 5. Germline V lookup: CDR1 MDHEN, CDR2 SYDVKM. The CDR3 protein is CASSPGLAGSETQYF. CDR3 bases: TGTGCCAGCAGTCCCGGACTAGCGGGGTCAGAGACCCAGTACTTC.